The clone carrying this TCR beta chain has more than one count but fewer than ten. The data originate from a study of identical twins. Trimming pared 0 bases from V and 4 bases from J, leaving 13 bases between. Germline V lookup: CDR1 DFQATT, CDR2 SNEGSKA (reference sequence). The CDR3 is 16 amino acids. The cDNA had a unique molecular identifier and a template-switch universal primer site. TCRdb ran MiXCR on the 5' RACE reads and lists one entry per CDR3 protein. The sample contains hundreds of thousands of distinct CDR3 sequences, approximately 24% of which appear only once. These data were likewise used in another study, on T cells expressing NK-cell markers.

Sequenced material: CD4+ T cells sorted from blood. The receptor's source is a woman in her late teens or twenties in good health. The V gene is TRBV20-1, the J gene TRBJ2-6; D is perhaps TRBD1 (5 bases). Here the CDR3 DNA reads TGCAGTGCTAGAGATGCTAAGGGGAACGGGGCCAACGTCCTGACTTTC. Translating gives CSARDAKGNGANVLTF.